A few counts support the clone carrying this TCR beta chain. Its antigen is still unknown. These data belong to a study of T-cell reconstitution after alpha-beta-depleted transplantation in children. Preparing the TCRbeta library involved the use of unique molecular identifiers. TCRdb re-analysed the PCR reads in MiXCR, keeping a single row per CDR3 protein. There are around 440,000 distinct CDR3 sequences in the sample; roughly 10% occur only once, and just over 2% lies in the top ten. The CDR3 covers 13 residues. Trimming cost V 7 bases and J 7 bases, with 16 bases left between them. In germline, CDR1 is LNHDA, CDR2 SQIVND (reference sequence). Study results and caveats: At the one-year point after transplant, T-cell counts and TCRbeta diversity were found to come mostly from T cells that had been newly produced.

The receptor's source is a child under 10 years old with inherited bone marrow failure, due to receive a stem cell transplant. The chain links TRBV19 to TRBJ1-1; TRBD1 might be the D (6 bases). The sample in question was PBMCs, obtained before TCRalphabeta/CD19-depleted stem cell transplant. CDR3 sequence: CASMGPGVVEAFF. The CDR3 DNA reads as TGTGCCAGTATGGGGCCAGGGGTTGTTGAAGCTTTCTTT.